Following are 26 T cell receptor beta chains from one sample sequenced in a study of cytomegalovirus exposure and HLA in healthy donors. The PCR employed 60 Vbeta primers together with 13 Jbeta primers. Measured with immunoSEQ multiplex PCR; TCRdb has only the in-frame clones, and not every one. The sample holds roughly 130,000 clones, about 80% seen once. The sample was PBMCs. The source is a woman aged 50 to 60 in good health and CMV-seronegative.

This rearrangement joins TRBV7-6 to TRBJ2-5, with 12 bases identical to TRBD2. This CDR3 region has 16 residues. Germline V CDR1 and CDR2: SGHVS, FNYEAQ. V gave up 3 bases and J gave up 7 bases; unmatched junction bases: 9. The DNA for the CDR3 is TGTGCCAGCAGCTTCCTAGCGGGAGGGGGAGATGCGACCCAGTACTTC. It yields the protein CASSFLAGGGDATQYF.

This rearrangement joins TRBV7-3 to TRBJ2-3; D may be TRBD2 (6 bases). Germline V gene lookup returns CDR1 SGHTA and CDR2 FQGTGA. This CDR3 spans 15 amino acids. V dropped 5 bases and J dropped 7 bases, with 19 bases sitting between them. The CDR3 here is CASSALEGRGYTQYF. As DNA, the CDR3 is TGTGCCAGCAGCGCGCTGGAGGGGCGCGGATATACGCAGTATTTT. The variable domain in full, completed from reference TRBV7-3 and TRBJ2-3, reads GAGVSQTPSNKVTEKGKYVELRCDPISGHTALYWYRQSLGQGPEFLIYFQGTGAADDSGLPNDRFFAVRPEGSVSTLKIQRTERGDSAVYLCASSALEGRGYTQYFGPGTRLTVL.

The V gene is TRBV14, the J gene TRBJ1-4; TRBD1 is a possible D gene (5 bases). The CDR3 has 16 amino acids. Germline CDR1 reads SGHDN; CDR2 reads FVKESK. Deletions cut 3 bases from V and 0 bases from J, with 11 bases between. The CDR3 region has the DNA TGTGCCAGCAGCCATATAACAGGCCCAACTAATGAAAAACTGTTTTTT. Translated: CASSHITGPTNEKLFF.

The CDR3 loop reads CASSLTGGSSAGVAYNEQFF. CDR3 sequence (DNA): TGTGCCAGCAGCTTGACAGGTGGATCGTCGGCGGGAGTGGCCTACAATGAGCAGTTCTTC. The chain employs TRBV5-4 and TRBJ2-1; 7 nucleotides align to TRBD2. Germline values: CDR1 SGHNT, CDR2 YYREEE (reference sequence). The CDR3 has 20 amino acids. With V trimmed by 1 base and J by 2 bases, 18 bases remained unmatched.

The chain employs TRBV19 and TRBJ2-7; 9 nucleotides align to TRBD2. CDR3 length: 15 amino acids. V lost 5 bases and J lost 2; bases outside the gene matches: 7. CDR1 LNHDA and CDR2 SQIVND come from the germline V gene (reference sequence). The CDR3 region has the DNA TGTGCCAGTAGTCCGACTAGCGGAAGTACCTACGAGCAGTACGTC. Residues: CASSPTSGSTYEQYV.

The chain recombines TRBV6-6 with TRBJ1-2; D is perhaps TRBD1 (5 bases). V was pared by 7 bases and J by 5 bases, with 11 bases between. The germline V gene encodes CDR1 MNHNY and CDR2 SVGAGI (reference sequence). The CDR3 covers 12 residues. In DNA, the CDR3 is TGTGCCAGCACCGCGGAGGGGTATGGCTACACCTTC. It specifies CASTAEGYGYTF.

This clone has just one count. CDR3 bases: TGTGCCAGTAGTTTTCCGGGACAGAAACGGGAAGCTTTCTTT. Translation gives CASSFPGQKREAFF. The chain recombines TRBV19 with TRBJ1-1, with 7 bases fitting TRBD1. Germline assignment: CDR1 LNHDA and CDR2 SQIVND (reference sequence). This CDR3 has 14 amino acids. The V segment lost 5 bases and the J segment 8 bases; nucleotides outside the gene matches: 11.

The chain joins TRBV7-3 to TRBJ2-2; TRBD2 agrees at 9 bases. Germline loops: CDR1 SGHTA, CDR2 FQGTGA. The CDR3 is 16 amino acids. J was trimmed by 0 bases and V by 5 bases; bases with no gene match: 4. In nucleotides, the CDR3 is TGTGCCAGCAGCCCCGCGGGGGGGCCGAACACCGGGGAGCTGTTTTTT. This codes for CASSPAGGPNTGELFF.

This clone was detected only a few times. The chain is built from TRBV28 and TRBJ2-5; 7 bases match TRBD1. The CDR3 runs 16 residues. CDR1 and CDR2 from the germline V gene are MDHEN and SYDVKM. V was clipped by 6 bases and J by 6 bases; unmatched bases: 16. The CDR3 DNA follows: TGTGCCAGCAGCCGAACCGAGACAGGGAGTAAAAAGACCCAGTACTTC. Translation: CASSRTETGSKKTQYF.

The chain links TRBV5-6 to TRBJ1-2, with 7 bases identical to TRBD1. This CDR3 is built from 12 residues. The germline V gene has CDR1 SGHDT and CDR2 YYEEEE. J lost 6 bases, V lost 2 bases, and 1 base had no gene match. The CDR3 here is CASSLQGNGYTF. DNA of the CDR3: TGTGCCAGCAGCTTACAGGGGAATGGCTACACCTTC.

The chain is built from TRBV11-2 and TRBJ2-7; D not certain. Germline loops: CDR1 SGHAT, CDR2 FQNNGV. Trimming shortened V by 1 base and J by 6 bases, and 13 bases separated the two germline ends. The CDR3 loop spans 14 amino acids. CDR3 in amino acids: CASSLASPTGEQYF. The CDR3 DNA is TGTGCCAGCAGCTTAGCCTCGCCTACCGGCGAGCAGTACTTC.

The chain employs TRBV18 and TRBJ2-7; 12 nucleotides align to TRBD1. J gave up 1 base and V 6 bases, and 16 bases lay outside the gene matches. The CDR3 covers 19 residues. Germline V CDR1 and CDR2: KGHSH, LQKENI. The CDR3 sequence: CASSPTGTGGGGVSYEQYF. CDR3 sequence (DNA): TGTGCCAGCTCCCCGACCGGGACAGGGGGCGGGGGTGTATCCTACGAGCAGTACTTC.

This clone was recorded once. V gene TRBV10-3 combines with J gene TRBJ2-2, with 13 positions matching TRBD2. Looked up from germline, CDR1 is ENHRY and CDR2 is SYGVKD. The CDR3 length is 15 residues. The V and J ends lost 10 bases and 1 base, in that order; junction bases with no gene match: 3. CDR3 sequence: CASRLAGGNTGELFF. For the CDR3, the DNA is TGTGCCAGCAGACTAGCGGGAGGGAACACCGGGGAGCTGTTTTTT.

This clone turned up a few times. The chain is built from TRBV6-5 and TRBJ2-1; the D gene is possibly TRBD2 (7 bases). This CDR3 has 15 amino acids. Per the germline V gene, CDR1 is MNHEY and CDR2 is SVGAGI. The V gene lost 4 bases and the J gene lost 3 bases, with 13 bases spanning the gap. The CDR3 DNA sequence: TGTGCCAGCAGTTGGGGAGGGGGAGACTACAATGAGCAGTTCTTC. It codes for CASSWGGGDYNEQFF.

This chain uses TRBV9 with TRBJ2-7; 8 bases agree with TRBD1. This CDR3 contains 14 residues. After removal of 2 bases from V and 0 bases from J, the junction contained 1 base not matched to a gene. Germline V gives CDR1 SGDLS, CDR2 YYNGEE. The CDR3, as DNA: TGTGCCAGCAGCGTGGGACAGGTCTCCTACGAGCAGTACTTC. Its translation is CASSVGQVSYEQYF. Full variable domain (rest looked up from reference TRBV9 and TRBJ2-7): DSGVTQTPKHLITATGQRVTLRCSPRSGDLSVYWYQQSLDQGLQFLIQYYNGEERAKGNILERFSAQQFPDLHSELNLSSLELGDSALYFCASSVGQVSYEQYFGPGTRLTVT.

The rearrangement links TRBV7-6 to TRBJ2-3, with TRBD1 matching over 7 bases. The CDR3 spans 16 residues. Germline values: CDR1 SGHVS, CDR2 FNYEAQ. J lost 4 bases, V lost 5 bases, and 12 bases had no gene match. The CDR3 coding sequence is TGTGCCAGCAGCCCGAAGACAGGGATTGTCGCAGATACGCAGTATTTT. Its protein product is CASSPKTGIVADTQYF.

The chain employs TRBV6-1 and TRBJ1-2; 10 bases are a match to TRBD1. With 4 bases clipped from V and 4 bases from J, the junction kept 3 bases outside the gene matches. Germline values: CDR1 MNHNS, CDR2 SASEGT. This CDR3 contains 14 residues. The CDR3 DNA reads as TGTGCCAGCAGTGTGCGGACAGGGGGCTATGGCTACACCTTC. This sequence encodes CASSVRTGGYGYTF.

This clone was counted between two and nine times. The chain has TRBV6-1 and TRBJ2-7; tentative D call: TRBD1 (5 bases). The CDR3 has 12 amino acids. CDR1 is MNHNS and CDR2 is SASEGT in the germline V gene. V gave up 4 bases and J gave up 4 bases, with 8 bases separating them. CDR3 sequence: CASSVQGYEQYV. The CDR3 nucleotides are TGTGCCAGCAGTGTCCAGGGATACGAGCAGTACGTC.

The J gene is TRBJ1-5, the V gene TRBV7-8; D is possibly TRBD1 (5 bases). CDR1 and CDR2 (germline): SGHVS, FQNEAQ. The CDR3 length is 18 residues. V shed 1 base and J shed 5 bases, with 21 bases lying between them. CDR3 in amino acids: CASSLVGGRAGRDQPQHF. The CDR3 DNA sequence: TGTGCCAGCAGCTTAGTGGGAGGTAGGGCAGGGCGCGATCAGCCCCAGCATTTT.

The chain's CDR3 is CASSLESGGYEQYF. The CDR3 DNA sequence: TGTGCCAGCAGCTTAGAGTCAGGGGGCTACGAGCAGTACTTC. This chain links TRBV7-2 with TRBJ2-7; 7 bases map to TRBD1. CDR3 length equals 14 residues. Germline assignment: CDR1 SGHTA and CDR2 FQGNSA. V shed 1 base and J 3 bases; nucleotides not matched to a gene: 3.

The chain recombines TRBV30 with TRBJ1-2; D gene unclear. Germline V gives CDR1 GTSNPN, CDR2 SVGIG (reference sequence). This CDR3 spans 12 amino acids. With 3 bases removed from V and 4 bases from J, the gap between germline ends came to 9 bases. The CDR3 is CAWRLGSYGYTF. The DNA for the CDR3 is TGTGCCTGGAGACTAGGGAGCTATGGCTACACCTTC. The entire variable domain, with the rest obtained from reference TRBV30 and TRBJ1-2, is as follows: SQTIHQWPATLVQPVGSPLSLECTVEGTSNPNLYWYRQAAGRGLQLLFYSVGIGQISSEVPQNLSASRPQDRQFILSSKKLLLSDSGFYLCAWRLGSYGYTFGSGTRLTVV.

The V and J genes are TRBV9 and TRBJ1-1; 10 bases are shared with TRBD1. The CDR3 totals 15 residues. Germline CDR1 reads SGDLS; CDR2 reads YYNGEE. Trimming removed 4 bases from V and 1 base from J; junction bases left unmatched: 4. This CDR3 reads CASSPGTGANTEAFF. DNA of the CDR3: TGTGCCAGCAGCCCCGGGACAGGGGCGAACACTGAAGCTTTCTTT.

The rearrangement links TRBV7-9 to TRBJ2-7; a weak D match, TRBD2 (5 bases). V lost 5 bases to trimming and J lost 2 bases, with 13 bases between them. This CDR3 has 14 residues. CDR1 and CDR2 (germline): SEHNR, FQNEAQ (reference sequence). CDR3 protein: CASSPNKLAYEQYF. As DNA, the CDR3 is TGTGCCAGCAGCCCCAATAAACTAGCCTACGAGCAGTACTTC.

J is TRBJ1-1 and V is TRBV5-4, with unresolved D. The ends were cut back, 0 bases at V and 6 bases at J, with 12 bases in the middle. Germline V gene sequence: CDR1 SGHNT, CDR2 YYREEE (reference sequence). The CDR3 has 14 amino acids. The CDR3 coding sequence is TGTGCCAGCAGCTTGGACAGTTTTAACGCTGAAGCTTTCTTT. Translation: CASSLDSFNAEAFF.

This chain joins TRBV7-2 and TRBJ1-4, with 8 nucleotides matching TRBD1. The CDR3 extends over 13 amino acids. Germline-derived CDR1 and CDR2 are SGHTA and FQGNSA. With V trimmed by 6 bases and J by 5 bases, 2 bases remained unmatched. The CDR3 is CASRGQANEKLFF. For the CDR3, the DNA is TGTGCCAGCAGGGGACAGGCCAATGAAAAACTGTTTTTT. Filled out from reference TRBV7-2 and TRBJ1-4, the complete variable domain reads GAGVSQSPSNKVTEKGKDVELRCDPISGHTALYWYRQSLGQGLEFLIYFQGNSAPDKSGLPSDRFSAERTGGSVSTLTIQRTQQEDSAVYLCASRGQANEKLFFGSGTQLSVL.

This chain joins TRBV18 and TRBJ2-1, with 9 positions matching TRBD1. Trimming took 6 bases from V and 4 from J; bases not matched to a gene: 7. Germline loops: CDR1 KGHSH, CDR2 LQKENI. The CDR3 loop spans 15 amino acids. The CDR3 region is CASSLRDREYNEQFF. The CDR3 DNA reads TGTGCCAGCTCCCTCCGGGACAGGGAGTACAATGAGCAGTTCTTC. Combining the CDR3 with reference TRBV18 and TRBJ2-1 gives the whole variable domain NAGVMQNPRHLVRRRGQEARLRCSPMKGHSHVYWYRQLPEEGLKFMVYLQKENIIDESGMPKERFSAEFPKEGPSILRIQQVVRGDSAAYFCASSLRDREYNEQFFGPGTRLTVL.